The rows below give T cell receptor beta chains drawn from one sample of a study of read filtering for tumor transcriptome and immune sequencing. TCRdb re-called the reads with MiXCR, one entry per CDR3 protein. The data contain about 58,000 distinct CDR3 sequences, around 12% of them seen just once; the ten biggest clones take up roughly 16%. Sequences were obtained from a population of CD138-negative cells sorted from bone marrow. Receptors were obtained from a donor aged 40 or older with multiple myeloma. Each CDR3 is given without its conserved first and last residue. The order of the fields is J gene, V gene, CDR3 protein.

J gene: TRBJ2-5
V gene: TRBV20-1
CDR3 protein: SASERKAKETQY

J gene: TRBJ1-4
V gene: TRBV19
CDR3 protein: ASSKPGVNNEKLF

J gene: TRBJ1-3
V gene: TRBV5-1
CDR3 protein: ASSPWGSGNTIY

J gene: TRBJ2-7
V gene: TRBV11-2
CDR3 protein: ASSLAQGGEQY

J gene: TRBJ2-1
V gene: TRBV7-3
CDR3 protein: ASSLEGIDEQF

J gene: TRBJ2-2
V gene: TRBV19
CDR3 protein: ASSLPVDTGELF

J gene: TRBJ2-7
V gene: TRBV5-1
CDR3 protein: ASSPTDGYEQY

J gene: TRBJ1-2
V gene: TRBV6-6
CDR3 protein: ASSRQGPDGYT

J gene: TRBJ2-2
V gene: TRBV3-1
CDR3 protein: ASVSVTGTGAGELF

J gene: TRBJ1-5
V gene: TRBV6-5
CDR3 protein: ASSGSRNQPQH

J gene: TRBJ1-4
V gene: TRBV6-6
CDR3 protein: ASSPGQDEKLF

J gene: TRBJ2-7
V gene: TRBV3-1
CDR3 protein: ASTHGGGEQY

J gene: TRBJ1-2
V gene: TRBV3-1
CDR3 protein: ASSQGLTHGYT

J gene: TRBJ2-7
V gene: TRBV27
CDR3 protein: ASSDKAYEQY

J gene: TRBJ2-2
V gene: TRBV5-1
CDR3 protein: ASSHRGPGELF

J gene: TRBJ2-3
V gene: TRBV12-3/TRBV12-4
CDR3 protein: ASSRATDTQY

J gene: TRBJ2-1
V gene: TRBV5-1
CDR3 protein: ASSSTGETYNEQF

J gene: TRBJ2-5
V gene: TRBV20-1
CDR3 protein: SAADDGNQETQY

J gene: TRBJ2-1
V gene: TRBV6-5
CDR3 protein: ASSRTSGGEQF

J gene: TRBJ1-1
V gene: TRBV5-6
CDR3 protein: ASSLAVGSRTEAF

J gene: TRBJ2-1
V gene: TRBV5-6
CDR3 protein: ASRRRAVYNEQS

J gene: TRBJ2-3
V gene: TRBV12-3/TRBV12-4
CDR3 protein: ASSLTDTDTQY

J gene: TRBJ2-2
V gene: TRBV11-2
CDR3 protein: ASSWTSLTGELF

J gene: TRBJ2-5
V gene: TRBV13
CDR3 protein: ASSLKWTGASQTQY

J gene: TRBJ2-1
V gene: TRBV12-3/TRBV12-4
CDR3 protein: ASRQGWAYNEQF

J gene: TRBJ1-4
V gene: TRBV10-3
CDR3 protein: AISEGRMGLF

J gene: TRBJ1-2
V gene: TRBV9
CDR3 protein: ASSPTGTALYGYT

J gene: TRBJ2-1
V gene: TRBV5-1
CDR3 protein: ASSLVGANAYNEQF

J gene: TRBJ2-2
V gene: TRBV7-6
CDR3 protein: ASSSPTSGGIGELF

J gene: TRBJ2-2
V gene: TRBV5-1
CDR3 protein: ASSLLTGVNTGELF

J gene: TRBJ1-1
V gene: TRBV28
CDR3 protein: ASSSPRGDRGTEAF

J gene: TRBJ2-7
V gene: TRBV5-1
CDR3 protein: ASSSDPTYYEQY

J gene: TRBJ2-3
V gene: TRBV5-5
CDR3 protein: ASSSPGLAGGTDTQY

J gene: TRBJ2-1
V gene: TRBV5-1
CDR3 protein: ASSMLLAVGNEQF

J gene: TRBJ1-1
V gene: TRBV6-5
CDR3 protein: ASSYANTEAF

J gene: TRBJ2-1
V gene: TRBV20-1
CDR3 protein: SASLVSGGLLEQF

J gene: TRBJ1-5
V gene: TRBV5-1
CDR3 protein: ASSLDLNQPQH

J gene: TRBJ1-2
V gene: TRBV7-9
CDR3 protein: ASSLSSGSHGYT

J gene: TRBJ2-7
V gene: TRBV18
CDR3 protein: ASSPPGQGTYEQY

J gene: TRBJ2-2
V gene: TRBV6-4
CDR3 protein: ATRAGGPTGELF

J gene: TRBJ2-5
V gene: TRBV3-1
CDR3 protein: ASSQLDPGSETQY

J gene: TRBJ1-1
V gene: TRBV5-1
CDR3 protein: ASSFSQGLNTEAF

J gene: TRBJ2-1
V gene: TRBV27
CDR3 protein: ASSPERGASYNEQF

J gene: TRBJ2-7
V gene: TRBV20-1
CDR3 protein: SARRDDYEQY

J gene: TRBJ1-2
V gene: TRBV18
CDR3 protein: ASSSGTGFGYT

J gene: TRBJ2-7
V gene: TRBV7-2
CDR3 protein: ASSLTMGQSYEQY

J gene: TRBJ1-1
V gene: TRBV7-9
CDR3 protein: ASSLTSAFNTEAF

J gene: TRBJ1-3
V gene: TRBV6-5
CDR3 protein: ASSYGAGNTIY

J gene: TRBJ2-1
V gene: TRBV6-1
CDR3 protein: ASSRIPKKTAVGPYNEQF

J gene: TRBJ1-1
V gene: TRBV20-1
CDR3 protein: SATPLGVYTEAF

J gene: TRBJ2-5
V gene: TRBV7-9
CDR3 protein: ASSLGGPTILETQY

J gene: TRBJ2-2
V gene: TRBV5-5
CDR3 protein: ASMGVTYTGELF

J gene: TRBJ1-3
V gene: TRBV18
CDR3 protein: ASSPNGQFSGNTIY

J gene: TRBJ1-1
V gene: TRBV29-1
CDR3 protein: SVEDQWTEKAF

J gene: TRBJ2-1
V gene: TRBV20-1
CDR3 protein: SARDARAGGSYNEQF